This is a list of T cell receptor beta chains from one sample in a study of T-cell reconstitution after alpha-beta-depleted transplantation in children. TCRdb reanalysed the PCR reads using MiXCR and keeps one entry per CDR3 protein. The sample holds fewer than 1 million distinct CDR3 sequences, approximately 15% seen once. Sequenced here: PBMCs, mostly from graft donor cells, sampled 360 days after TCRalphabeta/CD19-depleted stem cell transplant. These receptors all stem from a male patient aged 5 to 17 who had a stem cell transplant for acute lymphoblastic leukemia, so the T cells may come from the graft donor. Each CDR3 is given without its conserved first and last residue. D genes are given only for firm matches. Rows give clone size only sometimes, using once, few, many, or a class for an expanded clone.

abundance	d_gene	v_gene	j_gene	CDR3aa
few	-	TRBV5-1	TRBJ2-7	ASSSKVPTYEQY
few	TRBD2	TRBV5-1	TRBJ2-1	ASRAGTSGVPSYNEQF
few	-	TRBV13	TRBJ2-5	ASSQRQEETQY
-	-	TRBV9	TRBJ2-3	ASSVGSGDTQY
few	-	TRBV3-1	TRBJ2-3	ASSTSFEDTQY
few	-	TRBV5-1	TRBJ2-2	ASSLRRPGELF
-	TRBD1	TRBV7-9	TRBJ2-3	ASSQADRVGTDTQY
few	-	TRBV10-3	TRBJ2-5	AISEPIAEETQY
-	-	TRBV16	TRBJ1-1	ASSQRLGTEAF
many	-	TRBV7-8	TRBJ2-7	ASSLAEVEQY
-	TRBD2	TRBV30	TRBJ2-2	AWNRAGGPTGELF
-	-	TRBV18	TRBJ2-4	ASSLLKPGGGIQY
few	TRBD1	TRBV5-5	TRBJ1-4	ASRPDRESEKLF
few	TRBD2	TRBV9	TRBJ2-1	ASRPFPSGNYNEQF
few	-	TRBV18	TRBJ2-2	ASSPPHGELF
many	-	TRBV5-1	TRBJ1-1	ASSFKNTEAF
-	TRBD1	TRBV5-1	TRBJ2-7	ASSIRTGLYEQY
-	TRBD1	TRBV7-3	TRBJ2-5	ASSLVWDSQETQY
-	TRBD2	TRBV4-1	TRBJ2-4	ASRPGGGNIQY
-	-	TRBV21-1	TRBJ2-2	ASSKEKAGENTGELF
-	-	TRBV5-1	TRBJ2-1	ASSFTRDQISLPHEQF
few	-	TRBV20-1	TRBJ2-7	SARDRPSGTLFREQY
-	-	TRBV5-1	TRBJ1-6	ASSWDESRNSPLH
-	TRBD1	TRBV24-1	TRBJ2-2	ATSRTGDTGELF
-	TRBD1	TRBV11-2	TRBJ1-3	ASSSRQGHNSGNTIY
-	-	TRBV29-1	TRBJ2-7	SVVDWSSYEQY
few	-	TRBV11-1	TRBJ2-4	ASSPWGYQGGRLLDIQY
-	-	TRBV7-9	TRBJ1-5	ASSPAGYQPQH
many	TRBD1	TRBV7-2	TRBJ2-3	ASSRDRGADTQY
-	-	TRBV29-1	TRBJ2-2	SVAAVYNTGELF
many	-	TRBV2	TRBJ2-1	ASSRPYNEQF
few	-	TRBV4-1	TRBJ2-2	ASSQTQLRSNTGELF
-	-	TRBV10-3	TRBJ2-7	AISEPPGAGVNYEQY
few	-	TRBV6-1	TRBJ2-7	ASSEFESRGPYEQY
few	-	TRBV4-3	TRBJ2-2	ASSLEQGNTGELF
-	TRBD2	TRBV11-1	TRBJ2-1	ASSAGTSGIRAYNEQF
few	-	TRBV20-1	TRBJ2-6	SARGRSLLSGANVLT
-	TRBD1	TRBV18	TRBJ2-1	ASSRGDRDDYNEQF
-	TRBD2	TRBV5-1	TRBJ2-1	ASSSRLAGLSYNEQF
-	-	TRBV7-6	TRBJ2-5	ASSFFRETQY
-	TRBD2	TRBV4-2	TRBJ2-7	ASSLTSETYEQY
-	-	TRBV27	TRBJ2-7	ASSPEGGPGYEQY
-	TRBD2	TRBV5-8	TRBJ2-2	ASSLLAGFYTGELF
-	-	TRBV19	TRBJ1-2	ASDGPGYGYT
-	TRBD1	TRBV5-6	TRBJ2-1	ASSLGQGVGVHGQF
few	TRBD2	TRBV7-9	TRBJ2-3	ASSSSLSSGRGDTQY
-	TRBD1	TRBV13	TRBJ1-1	ASSSGAGTGGWNTEAF
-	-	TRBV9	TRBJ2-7	ASSISGEPYEQY
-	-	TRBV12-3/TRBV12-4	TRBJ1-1	ASSFVGVEAF
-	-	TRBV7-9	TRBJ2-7	ASSLIESGSYEQY